Listed here are 28 T cell receptor beta chains from one sample, sequenced in a study of blood T cell repertoires in COVID-19. Sequencing was performed with immunoSEQ multiplex PCR; in TCRdb, only in-frame clones are kept and a portion is missing. The sample carries about 340,000 clones, around 90% recorded once. The specimen sequenced was peripheral blood. Every receptor here comes from a woman under 30 who had recovered from COVID-19.

The V and J genes are TRBV24-1 and TRBJ2-7; 7 nucleotides agree with TRBD2. V lost 10 bases and J lost 2; bases outside the gene matches: 13. The germline gives CDR1 KGHDR, CDR2 SFDVKD. The CDR3 length is 15 residues. CDR3 nucleotides: TGTGCCACTACCCCACCGGGAGGTTGCCCCTACGAGCAGTACGTC. It is translated as CATTPPGGCPYEQYV.

The CDR3 sequence is CASSAGLAGLNEQFF. CDR3 coding DNA: TGTGCCAGCAGCGCCGGACTAGCGGGACTGAATGAGCAGTTCTTC. The chain has TRBV11-2 and TRBJ2-1; 12 nucleotides line up with TRBD2. This CDR3 contains 15 residues. Looked up from germline, CDR1 is SGHAT and CDR2 is FQNNGV. J was trimmed by 7 bases and V by 5 bases; bases with no gene match: 6. The full variable domain, in which reference TRBV11-2 and TRBJ2-1 provide the parts outside the CDR3, is EAGVAQSPRYKIIEKRQSVAFWCNPISGHATLYWYQQILGQGPKLLIQFQNNGVVDDSQLPKDRFSAERLKGVDSTLKIQPAKLEDSAVYLCASSAGLAGLNEQFFGPGTRLTVL.

This chain joins TRBV10-1 and TRBJ2-3; 9 positions match TRBD2. Germline values: CDR1 WNHNN, CDR2 SYGVQD (reference sequence). The CDR3 is 16 residues long. The V gene end was trimmed by 10 bases and the J gene end by 1 base; junction bases not matched to a gene: 12. CDR3: CATNATSGGGTDTQYF. The DNA for the CDR3 is TGCGCCACTAACGCGACTAGCGGAGGTGGCACAGATACGCAGTATTTT.

V usage is TRBV9 and J usage is TRBJ1-2, with TRBD1 identical over 7 bases. There are 15 residues in the CDR3. Germline CDR1 SGDLS, CDR2 YYNGEE. The J segment lost 5 bases and the V segment lost 4 bases, leaving 11 bases of the junction unmatched. This chain's CDR3 is CASSPPDRSAYGYTF. The CDR3 region has the DNA TGTGCCAGCAGCCCTCCGGACAGGTCGGCTTATGGCTACACCTTC.

As to this clone: The conserved final phenylalanine or tryptophan is absent from the CDR3, which likely points to a read error. The DNA is omitted, as the CDR3 cannot be located on it reliably, and the CDR3 follows TCRdb's listing. The chain combines TRBV19 with TRBJ2-7; TRBD1, the D gene given by the table, was not confirmed from the DNA. Counting both end residues, the CDR3 totals 12 amino acids. Per germline, CDR1 LNHDA and CDR2 SQIVND (reference sequence). This chain's CDR3 is CASSIDEGQGAI.

The chain has TRBV7-2 and TRBJ2-1, with 7 bases identical to TRBD2. Germline CDR1 reads SGHTA; CDR2 reads FQGNSA. This CDR3 has 14 residues. Trimming took 5 bases from V and 8 from J; bases not matched to a gene: 9. CDR3 bases: TGTGCCAGCAGCCTAGGGCCGGGAGGCGATGAGCAGTTCTTC. It is translated as CASSLGPGGDEQFF.

The rearrangement joins TRBV2 to TRBJ2-4; 8 positions agree with TRBD1. Germline CDR1 reads SNHLY; CDR2 reads FYNNEI. With V trimmed by 4 bases and J by 2 bases, 7 bases remained unmatched. The CDR3 is made up of 16 amino acids. CDR3 sequence: CASSGAGQGTKNIQYF. DNA of the CDR3: TGTGCCAGCAGTGGGGCAGGACAGGGTACCAAAAACATTCAGTACTTC. The complete variable domain, with remaining parts taken from reference TRBV2 and TRBJ2-4, reads EPEVTQTPSHQVTQMGQEVILRCVPISNHLYFYWYRQILGQKVEFLVSFYNNEISEKSEIFDDQFSVERPDGSNFTLKIRSTKLEDSAMYFCASSGAGQGTKNIQYFGAGTRLSVL.

The CDR3 DNA sequence: TGTGCCAGCAGTTTTTCGGGACTCCCTGTTAGTGGGCAGTTCTTC. Encoded protein: CASSFSGLPVSGQFF. The rearrangement uses TRBV27 and TRBJ2-1, with D maybe TRBD2 (6 bases). The CDR3 has 15 residues. The germline gives CDR1 MNHEY, CDR2 SMNVEV (reference sequence). V lost 3 bases and J lost 12, with 21 bases in between.

The rearrangement uses TRBV6-2 or TRBV6-3 and TRBJ2-1; 14 bases line up with TRBD2. The CDR3 contains 19 residues. The trim removed 6 bases at V and 2 bases at J, leaving 12 bases unmatched. Germline CDR1 MNHEY, CDR2 SVGEGT. This chain's CDR3 is CASSPGTSGSMGPYNEQFF. CDR3 bases: TGTGCCAGCAGCCCCGGGACTAGCGGGAGTATGGGCCCCTACAATGAGCAGTTCTTC.

This chain connects TRBV19 to TRBJ2-5, with 11 bases matching TRBD1. Germline assignment: CDR1 LNHDA and CDR2 SQIVND (reference sequence). This CDR3 is built from 16 residues. V lost 4 bases and J lost 4; bases outside the gene matches: 8. This CDR3 is CASSSTGQGGTETQYF. CDR3 DNA sequence: TGTGCCAGTAGTAGCACGGGACAGGGGGGGACAGAGACCCAGTACTTC.

The J gene is TRBJ1-5, the V gene TRBV7-2; 10 bases fit TRBD1. J lost 1 base, V lost 7 bases, and 7 bases had no gene match. Germline values: CDR1 SGHTA, CDR2 FQGNSA. CDR3 size: 16 residues. The chain's CDR3 is CASTPTGGSSNQPQHF. CDR3 nucleotide sequence: TGTGCCAGCACCCCGACAGGGGGCTCGAGCAATCAGCCCCAGCATTTT. Together with reference TRBV7-2 and TRBJ1-5, the CDR3 gives the full variable domain: GAGVSQSPSNKVTEKGKDVELRCDPISGHTALYWYRQSLGQGLEFLIYFQGNSAPDKSGLPSDRFSAERTGGSVSTLTIQRTQQEDSAVYLCASTPTGGSSNQPQHFGDGTRLSIL.

The chain links TRBV27 to TRBJ2-5, with TRBD2 as a possible D gene (5 bases). The CDR3 is 14 residues long. The V gene's germline CDR1 is MNHEY and CDR2 SMNVEV (reference sequence). V lost 4 bases to trimming and J lost 5 bases, with 14 bases between them. The CDR3 is CASSSDYSRETQYF. The CDR3 coding sequence is TGTGCCAGCAGTTCAGACTACTCACGGGAGACCCAGTACTTC.

This rearrangement joins TRBV19 to TRBJ2-1, with 12 positions matching TRBD2. Per the germline V gene, CDR1 is LNHDA and CDR2 is SQIVND (reference sequence). V lost 4 bases and J lost 3; bases outside the gene matches: 7. This CDR3 has 17 amino acids. In nucleotides, the CDR3 is TGTGCCAGTAGTACCCCGACTAGCGGGGGAATCTACAATGAGCAGTTCTTC. It translates to CASSTPTSGGIYNEQFF. Looking up the rest from reference TRBV19 and TRBJ2-1 gives the full variable domain: DGGITQSPKYLFRKEGQNVTLSCEQNLNHDAMYWYRQDPGQGLRLIYYSQIVNDFQKGDIAEGYSVSREKKESFPLTVTSAQKNPTAFYLCASSTPTSGGIYNEQFFGPGTRLTVL.

The rearrangement links TRBV2 to TRBJ1-6; maybe TRBD1 (5 bases). CDR1 is SNHLY and CDR2 is FYNNEI in the germline V gene. Between the trimmed V and J ends, which lost 4 bases and 5 bases, there was a span of 6 bases. CDR3 length: 13 residues. The CDR3, as DNA: TGTGCCAGCAGTGCAGGGAATAATTCACCCCTCCACTTT. Its translation is CASSAGNNSPLHF. The entire variable domain, with the rest obtained from reference TRBV2 and TRBJ1-6, is as follows: EPEVTQTPSHQVTQMGQEVILRCVPISNHLYFYWYRQILGQKVEFLVSFYNNEISEKSEIFDDQFSVERPDGSNFTLKIRSTKLEDSAMYFCASSAGNNSPLHFGNGTRLTVT.

The chain combines TRBV4-3 with TRBJ1-6, with a possible D match to TRBD1 (6 bases). The CDR3 loop spans 17 amino acids. The germline gives CDR1 LGHNA, CDR2 YSLEER. V shed 0 bases and J shed 5 bases, with 14 bases lying between them. The CDR3 DNA reads as TGCGCCAGCAGCCAAGATGGCCCAGGGACACATAATTCACCCCTCCACTTT. This translates into CASSQDGPGTHNSPLHF.

This chain links TRBV3-1 (or the pseudogene TRBV3-2) with TRBJ2-1, with a weak D call TRBD1 (5 bases). Germline V gives CDR1 LGHDT, CDR2 YNNKEL (reference sequence). Trimming removed 4 bases at V and 4 bases at J, with 20 bases between. This CDR3 contains 17 residues. This chain's CDR3 is CASSPLEGLGPYNEQFF. The CDR3 region has the DNA TGTGCCAGCAGCCCTTTAGAAGGATTGGGGCCGTACAATGAGCAGTTCTTC.

The CDR3 sequence: CASTNGHLSGNTIYF. As DNA, the CDR3 is TGTGCCAGTACCAACGGACATCTCTCTGGAAACACCATATATTTT. The chain employs TRBV19 and TRBJ1-3, with D possibly TRBD1 on 5 matching bases. In germline, CDR1 is LNHDA, CDR2 SQIVND (reference sequence). V lost 7 bases to trimming and J lost 0 bases, with 13 bases between them. The CDR3 contains 15 residues.

The chain joins TRBV4-3 to TRBJ1-4, with a possible D match to TRBD1 (5 bases). The CDR3 is 14 amino acids. The V gene lost 2 bases and the J gene lost 8 bases, with 12 bases spanning the gap. The germline CDR1 and CDR2 sequences are LGHNA and YSLEER. In nucleotides, the CDR3 is TGCGCCAGCAGCCAATCGGGGGGATGGGAAAAACTGTTTTTT. This codes for CASSQSGGWEKLFF.

The rearrangement uses TRBV6-2 or TRBV6-3 and TRBJ1-3, with a tentative D call TRBD1 (6 bases). Trimming took 2 bases from V and 0 from J, leaving 11 bases between them. This CDR3 has 16 amino acids. CDR1 and CDR2 from the germline V gene are MNHEY and SVGEGT. The CDR3 DNA sequence: TGTGCCAGCAGTTACGGAAGGGGGAGCTCTGGAAACACCATATATTTT. Amino acids: CASSYGRGSSGNTIYF.

The table lists this clone with a count of one. The chain recombines TRBV4-1 with TRBJ2-1; TRBD1 matches 7 bases. From germline, CDR1 is MGHRA and CDR2 YSYEKL. After removal of 1 base from V and 4 bases from J, the junction contained 7 bases not matched to a gene. The CDR3 sequence is 16 residues long. The CDR3 DNA reads as TGCGCCAGCAGCCAAGTAGGCAGGGGGAGTTACAATGAGCAGTTCTTC. Translated, it gives CASSQVGRGSYNEQFF.

This clone was found once. The CDR3 here is CASSLGGGATYGYTF. The CDR3 region has the DNA TGTGCCAGCAGCCTAGGTGGTGGAGCCACCTATGGCTACACCTTC. V gene TRBV7-9 combines with J gene TRBJ1-2, with D hard to call. The germline gives CDR1 SEHNR, CDR2 FQNEAQ (reference sequence). The V end lost 5 bases, the J end lost 4 bases, and 17 bases lay between the germline ends. The CDR3 sequence is 15 residues long.

V usage is TRBV4-3 and J usage is TRBJ2-2; no definite D call. The V and J ends lost 0 bases and 1 base respectively, with 9 bases between them. CDR3 size: 16 residues. The germline V gene encodes CDR1 LGHNA and CDR2 YSLEER. CDR3 region: CASSQDSGLNTGELFF. CDR3 sequence (DNA): TGCGCCAGCAGCCAAGATTCAGGATTGAACACCGGGGAGCTGTTTTTT.

The V call is TRBV2, the J call TRBJ1-1, with 8 bases lining up with TRBD1. Germline V gives CDR1 SNHLY, CDR2 FYNNEI. The V and J ends lost 6 bases and 11 bases, in that order; junction bases with no gene match: 8. CDR3 length: 12 amino acids. CDR3 protein: CASSGDRTDAFF. DNA for the CDR3: TGTGCCAGCAGCGGGGACAGGACGGACGCTTTCTTT.

The chain uses TRBV4-1 and TRBJ2-3, with D maybe TRBD1 (6 bases). This CDR3 region has 16 residues. Germline loops: CDR1 MGHRA, CDR2 YSYEKL. V dropped 2 bases and J dropped 2 bases, with 14 bases sitting between them. CDR3 sequence: CASSQLDSESTDTQYF. The CDR3 bases are TGCGCCAGCAGCCAACTGGACAGCGAATCCACAGATACGCAGTATTTT.

The rearrangement uses TRBV10-3 and TRBJ1-1; possible D gene TRBD1, 6 bases. Germline V gives CDR1 ENHRY, CDR2 SYGVKD. The CDR3 has 16 amino acids. V dropped 5 bases and J dropped 3 bases, with 19 bases sitting between them. This CDR3 reads CAISTPPGRGDTEAFF. The CDR3 DNA follows: TGTGCCATCAGTACTCCACCGGGGAGGGGGGACACTGAAGCTTTCTTT.

This rearrangement joins TRBV11-3 to TRBJ2-3, with D maybe TRBD1 (6 bases). Germline values: CDR1 SGHNT, CDR2 YENEEA. Trimming stripped 2 bases from V and 0 bases from J, with 9 bases between. CDR3 length equals 15 residues. This CDR3 is CASSLNRVSTDTQYF. DNA of the CDR3: TGTGCCAGCAGCTTAAACAGGGTCAGCACAGATACGCAGTATTTT.

J is TRBJ1-1 and V is TRBV10-2; 7 positions match TRBD1. This CDR3 is 17 amino acids long. Germline V gene data show CDR1 as WSHSY and CDR2 as SAAADI. The V segment lost 1 base and the J segment 0 bases; nucleotides outside the gene matches: 8. CDR3: CASSEWRQGWVNTEAFF. CDR3 in DNA: TGCGCCAGCAGTGAGTGGAGACAGGGTTGGGTGAACACTGAAGCTTTCTTT.

The genes are TRBV25-1 and TRBJ1-4, with D unclear. The CDR3 totals 15 residues. Per germline, CDR1 MGHDK and CDR2 SYGVNS. V was clipped by 5 bases and J by 7 bases, with 17 bases between them. The CDR3 DNA reads as TGTGCCAGCAGTCTCGGTGGAGTCGGAGGTGAAAAACTGTTTTTT. Protein: CASSLGGVGGEKLFF.